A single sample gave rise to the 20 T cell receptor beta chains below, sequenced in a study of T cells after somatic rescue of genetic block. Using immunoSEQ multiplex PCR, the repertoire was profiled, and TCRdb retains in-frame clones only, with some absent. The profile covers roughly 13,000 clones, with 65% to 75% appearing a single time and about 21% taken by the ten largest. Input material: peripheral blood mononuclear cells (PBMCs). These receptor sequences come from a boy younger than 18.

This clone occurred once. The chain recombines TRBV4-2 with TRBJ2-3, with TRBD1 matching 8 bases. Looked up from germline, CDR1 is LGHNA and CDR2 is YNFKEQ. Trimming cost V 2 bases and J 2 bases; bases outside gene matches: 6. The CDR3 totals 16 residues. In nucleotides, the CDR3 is TGTGCCAGCAGCCAACTCGGACAGGGAATCACAGATACGCAGTATTTT. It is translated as CASSQLGQGITDTQYF.

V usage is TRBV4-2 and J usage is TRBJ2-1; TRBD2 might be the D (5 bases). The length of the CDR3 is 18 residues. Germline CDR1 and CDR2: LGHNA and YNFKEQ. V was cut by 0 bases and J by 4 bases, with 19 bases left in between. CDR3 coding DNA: TGTGCCAGCAGCCAAGATTCGATTAGCGCGAGGGTATACAATGAGCAGTTCTTC. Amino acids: CASSQDSISARVYNEQFF.

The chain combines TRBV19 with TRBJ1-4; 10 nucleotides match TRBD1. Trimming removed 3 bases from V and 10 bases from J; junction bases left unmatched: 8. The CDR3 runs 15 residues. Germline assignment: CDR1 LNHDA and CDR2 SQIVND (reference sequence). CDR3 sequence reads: CASSIGTGAVGKLFF. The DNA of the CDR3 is TGTGCCAGTAGTATCGGGACAGGGGCGGTGGGAAAACTGTTTTTT.

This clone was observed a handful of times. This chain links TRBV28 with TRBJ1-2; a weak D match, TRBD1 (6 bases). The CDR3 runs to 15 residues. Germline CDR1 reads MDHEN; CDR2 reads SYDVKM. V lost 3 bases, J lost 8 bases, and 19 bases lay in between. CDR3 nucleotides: TGTGCCAGCAGTTTGGGTCGGGGGGCCTCAGCGGGCTACACCTTC. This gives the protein CASSLGRGASAGYTF.

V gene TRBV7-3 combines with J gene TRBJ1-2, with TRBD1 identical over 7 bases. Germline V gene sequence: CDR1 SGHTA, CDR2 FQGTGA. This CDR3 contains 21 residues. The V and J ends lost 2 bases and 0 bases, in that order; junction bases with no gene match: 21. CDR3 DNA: TGTGCCAGCAGCTTAGGAGTGAGGATTTGGGGCCAGACAGGGTCTAACTATGGCTACACCTTC. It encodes CASSLGVRIWGQTGSNYGYTF.

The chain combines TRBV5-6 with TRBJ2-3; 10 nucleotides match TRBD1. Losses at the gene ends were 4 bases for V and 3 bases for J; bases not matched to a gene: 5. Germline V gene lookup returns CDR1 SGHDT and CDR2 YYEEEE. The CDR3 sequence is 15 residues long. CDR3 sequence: CASSPRTGGTDTQYF. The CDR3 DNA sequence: TGTGCCAGCAGCCCTCGGACAGGGGGTACAGATACGCAGTATTTT.

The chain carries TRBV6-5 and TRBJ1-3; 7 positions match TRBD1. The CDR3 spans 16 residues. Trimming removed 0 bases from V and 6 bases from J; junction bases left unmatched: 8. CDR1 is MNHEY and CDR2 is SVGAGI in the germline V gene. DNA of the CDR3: TGTGCCAGCAGTTACTCCGCGACAGGGAATCAAAACACCATATATTTT. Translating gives CASSYSATGNQNTIYF.

The CDR3 spells CASSPPGRISYEQYF. CDR3 nucleotide sequence: TGTGCCAGCTCACCACCAGGACGGATCTCCTACGAGCAGTACTTC. This rearrangement joins TRBV18 to TRBJ2-7; no reliable D call. The CDR3 spans 15 residues. V lost 0 bases and J 0 bases, leaving 9 bases between the germline ends. Germline V CDR1 and CDR2: KGHSH, LQKENI. Variable domain in full (rest from reference TRBV18 and TRBJ2-7): NAGVMQNPRHLVRRRGQEARLRCSPMKGHSHVYWYRQLPEEGLKFMVYLQKENIIDESGMPKERFSAEFPKEGPSILRIQQVVRGDSAAYFCASSPPGRISYEQYFGPGTRLTVT.

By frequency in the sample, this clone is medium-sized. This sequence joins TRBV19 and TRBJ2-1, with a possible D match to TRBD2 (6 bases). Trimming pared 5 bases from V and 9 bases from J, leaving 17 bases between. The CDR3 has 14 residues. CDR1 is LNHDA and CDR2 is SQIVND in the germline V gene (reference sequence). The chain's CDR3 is CASSPLGGGSEQFF. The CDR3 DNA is TGTGCCAGTAGTCCCCTAGGAGGAGGGTCTGAGCAGTTCTTC.

The CDR3, as DNA: TGTGCCAGCAGTGAAAGGGGGTGGAACACTGAAGCTTTCTTT. It specifies CASSERGWNTEAFF. This chain joins TRBV6-1 and TRBJ1-1; D possibly corresponds to TRBD1 (6 bases). Germline-derived CDR1 and CDR2 are MNHNS and SASEGT. V was trimmed by 2 bases and J by 1 base, leaving 8 bases between them. The CDR3 contains 14 residues.

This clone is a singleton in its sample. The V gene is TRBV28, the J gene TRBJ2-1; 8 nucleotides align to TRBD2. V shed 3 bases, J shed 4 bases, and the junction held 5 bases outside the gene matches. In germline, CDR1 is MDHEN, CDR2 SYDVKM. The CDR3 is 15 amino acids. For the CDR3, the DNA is TGTGCCAGCAGTTTGATCGGGGGGGCGTACAATGAGCAGTTCTTC. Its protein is CASSLIGGAYNEQFF.

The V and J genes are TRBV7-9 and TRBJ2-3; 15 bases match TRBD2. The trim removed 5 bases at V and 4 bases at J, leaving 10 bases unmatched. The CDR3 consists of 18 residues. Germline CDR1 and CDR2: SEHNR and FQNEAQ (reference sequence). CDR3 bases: TGTGCCAGCAGCCTCACGGGACTAGCGGGAGGAGGGGCAGATACGCAGTATTTT. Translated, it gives CASSLTGLAGGGADTQYF.

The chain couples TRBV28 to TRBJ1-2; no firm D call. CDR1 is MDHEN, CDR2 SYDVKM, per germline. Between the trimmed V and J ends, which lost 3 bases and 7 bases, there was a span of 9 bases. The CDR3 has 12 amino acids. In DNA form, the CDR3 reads TGTGCCAGCAGTTTCGGGAGCGGTGGCTACACCTTC. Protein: CASSFGSGGYTF.

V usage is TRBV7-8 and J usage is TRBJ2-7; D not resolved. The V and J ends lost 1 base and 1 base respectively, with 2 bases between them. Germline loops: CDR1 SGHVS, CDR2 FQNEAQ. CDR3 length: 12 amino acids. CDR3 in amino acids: CASSLGSYEQYF. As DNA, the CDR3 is TGTGCCAGCAGCTTAGGGTCCTACGAGCAGTACTTC.

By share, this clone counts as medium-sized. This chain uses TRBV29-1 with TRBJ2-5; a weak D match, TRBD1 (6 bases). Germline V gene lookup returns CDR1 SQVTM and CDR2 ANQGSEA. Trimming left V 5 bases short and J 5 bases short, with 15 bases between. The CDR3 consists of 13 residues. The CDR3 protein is CSVLQGLAETQYF. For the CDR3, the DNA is TGCAGCGTTTTACAGGGTTTGGCGGAGACCCAGTACTTC. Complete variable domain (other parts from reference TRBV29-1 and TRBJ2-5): SAVISQKPSRDICQRGTSLTIQCQVDSQVTMMFWYRQQPGQSLTLIATANQGSEATYESGFVIDKFPISRPNLTFSTLTVSNMSPEDSSIYLCSVLQGLAETQYFGPGTRLLVL.

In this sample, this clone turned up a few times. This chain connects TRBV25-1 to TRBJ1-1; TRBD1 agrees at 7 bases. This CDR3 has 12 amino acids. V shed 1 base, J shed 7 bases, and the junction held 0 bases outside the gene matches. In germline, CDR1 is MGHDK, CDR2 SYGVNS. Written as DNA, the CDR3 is TGTGCCAGCAGTGAATCAGGGGGTGAAGCTTTCTTT. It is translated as CASSESGGEAFF.

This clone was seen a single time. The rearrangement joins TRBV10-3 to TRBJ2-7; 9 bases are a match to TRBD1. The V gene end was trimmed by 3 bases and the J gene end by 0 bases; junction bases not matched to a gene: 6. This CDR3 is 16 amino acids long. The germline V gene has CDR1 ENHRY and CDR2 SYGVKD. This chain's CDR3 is CAISDPGTGSSYEQYF. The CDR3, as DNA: TGTGCCATCAGTGACCCCGGGACAGGGAGCTCCTACGAGCAGTACTTC.

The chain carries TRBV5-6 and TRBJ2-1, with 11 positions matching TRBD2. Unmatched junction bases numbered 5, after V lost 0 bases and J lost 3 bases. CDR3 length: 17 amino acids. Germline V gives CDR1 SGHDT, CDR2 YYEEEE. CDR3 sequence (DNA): TGTGCCAGCAGCTTGGCGACTAGCGGGGCCGTCTACAATGAGCAGTTCTTC. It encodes CASSLATSGAVYNEQFF.

The CDR3 here is CASRSEVLYEQYF. For the CDR3, the DNA is TGTGCCAGCAGATCAGAGGTGCTTTACGAGCAGTACTTC. The V and J genes are TRBV6-1 and TRBJ2-7; D ambiguous. Trimming left V 6 bases short and J 4 bases short, with 13 bases between. There are 13 residues in the CDR3. Germline CDR1 MNHNS, CDR2 SASEGT.

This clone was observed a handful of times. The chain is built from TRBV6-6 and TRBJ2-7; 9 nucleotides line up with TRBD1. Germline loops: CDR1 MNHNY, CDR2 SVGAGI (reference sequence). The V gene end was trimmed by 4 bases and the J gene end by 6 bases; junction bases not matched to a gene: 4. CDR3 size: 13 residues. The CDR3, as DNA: TGTGCCAGCAGTTGGGACAGGGAGACCGAGCAGTACTTC. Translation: CASSWDRETEQYF.